Following are 14 T cell receptor beta chains from one sample sequenced in a study of T cells after yellow fever vaccination. TCRdb re-called the 5' RACE reads through MiXCR, storing one row per CDR3 protein. The sample includes about 300,000 distinct CDR3 sequences, around 7% of them seen just once. The starting material was PBMCs, obtained about 49 days after the first yellow fever vaccination. Receptors were obtained from a young man who received the YFV17D yellow fever vaccine.

The CDR3 reads CASSPGNQIDEQFF. The CDR3 DNA follows: TGTGCCAGCAGTCCCGGGAACCAAATTGATGAGCAGTTCTTC. The chain has TRBV6-2 or TRBV6-3 and TRBJ2-1, with D maybe TRBD2 (5 bases). Trimming took 5 bases from V and 8 from J, leaving 16 bases between them. The CDR3 extends over 14 amino acids. Germline V lookup: CDR1 MNHEY, CDR2 SVGEGT.

This clonotype occurred many times. The rearrangement uses TRBV5-1 and TRBJ2-2, with D unresolved. The CDR3 runs to 14 residues. Trimming stripped 4 bases from V and 3 bases from J, with 10 bases between. Germline CDR1 reads SGHRS; CDR2 reads YFSETQ. CDR3 residues: CASSQDPDTGELFF. The CDR3, as DNA: TGCGCCAGCAGCCAAGACCCGGACACCGGGGAGCTGTTTTTT.

This clonotype has ten or more counts. This rearrangement joins TRBV5-1 to TRBJ2-3; no definite D call. Trimming pared 4 bases from V and 3 bases from J, leaving 15 bases between. Per germline, CDR1 SGHRS and CDR2 YFSETQ. This CDR3 comprises 15 residues. CDR3 sequence (DNA): TGCGCCAGCAGCCCTGACAAGCTACCGACAGATACGCAGTATTTT. It translates to CASSPDKLPTDTQYF. Supplemented by reference TRBV5-1 and TRBJ2-3, the full variable domain reads KAGVTQTPRYLIKTRGQQVTLSCSPISGHRSVSWYQQTPGQGLQFLFEYFSETQRNKGNFPGRFSGRQFSNSRSEMNVSTLELGDSALYLCASSPDKLPTDTQYFGPGTRLTVL.

The chain is built from TRBV6-1 and TRBJ2-7; D possibly corresponds to TRBD1 (5 bases). The V gene lost 6 bases and the J gene lost 3 bases, with 9 bases spanning the gap. The CDR3 loop spans 12 amino acids. Per the germline V gene, CDR1 is MNHNS and CDR2 is SASEGT. CDR3 in DNA: TGTGCCAGCAGATTTGACAGCTACGAGCAGTACGTC. Translation gives CASRFDSYEQYV.

The chain employs TRBV7-2 and TRBJ2-3; a weak D match, TRBD1 (5 bases). Germline CDR1 reads SGHTA; CDR2 reads FQGNSA. Trimming shortened V by 6 bases and J by 4 bases, and 17 bases separated the two germline ends. There are 15 residues in the CDR3. The CDR3 nucleotides are TGTGCCAGCAGACAATTCCCTTCAGGGTCAGATACGCAGTATTTT. This sequence encodes CASRQFPSGSDTQYF.

This clonotype was counted at least ten times. This rearrangement joins TRBV5-1 to TRBJ2-5; TRBD2 aligns across 8 bases. Trimming cost V 0 bases and J 1 base; bases outside gene matches: 8. The CDR3 is made up of 17 amino acids. CDR1 is SGHRS, CDR2 YFSETQ, per germline. This chain's CDR3 is CASSLAKLAGTQETQYF. The CDR3 coding sequence is TGCGCCAGCAGCTTGGCCAAGTTAGCGGGGACCCAAGAGACCCAGTACTTC.

V usage is TRBV6-1 and J usage is TRBJ2-7, with a possible D match to TRBD2 (6 bases). Germline assignment: CDR1 MNHNS and CDR2 SASEGT. This CDR3 has 16 residues. V was trimmed by 6 bases and J by 4 bases, leaving 22 bases between them. CDR3 sequence: CASSSGTRAGRYEQYF. The CDR3 DNA sequence: TGTGCCAGCAGCTCCGGGACTCGTGCGGGCCGTTACGAGCAGTACTTC.

This clonotype was recorded many times. The gene calls are TRBV7-2 and TRBJ2-7, with a tentative D call TRBD2 (6 bases). This CDR3 has 13 residues. V shed 5 bases and J shed 5 bases, with 13 bases lying between them. Looked up from germline, CDR1 is SGHTA and CDR2 is FQGNSA. The CDR3 DNA is TGTGCCAGCAGCCCGCGGCGGGGCCACGAGCAGTACTTC. Translating gives CASSPRRGHEQYF.

The chain combines TRBV20-1 with TRBJ2-1, with 7 bases matching TRBD2. Germline assignment: CDR1 DFQATT and CDR2 SNEGSKA (reference sequence). Unmatched junction bases numbered 3, after V lost 2 bases and J lost 2 bases. The CDR3 consists of 14 residues. CDR3 protein: CSARTGRTYNEQFF. CDR3 DNA sequence: TGCAGTGCTAGAACCGGGAGGACCTACAATGAGCAGTTCTTC.

The chain recombines TRBV6-2 or TRBV6-3 with TRBJ2-2; TRBD1 matches at 7 bases. Germline V gene lookup returns CDR1 MNHEY and CDR2 SVGEGT. The ends lost 4 bases at V and 3 bases at J; junction bases unmatched: 8. This CDR3 has 16 residues. CDR3 protein: CASSSPGQWDTGELFF. The CDR3 region has the DNA TGTGCCAGCAGTTCGCCGGGACAGTGGGACACCGGGGAGCTGTTTTTT.

CDR3 coding DNA: TGTGCCAGCAGCTTAGTGTTAACAGTTGAAAAACTGTTTTTT. Amino acids: CASSLVLTVEKLFF. This rearrangement joins TRBV7-2 to TRBJ1-4; no clear D gene. Germline values: CDR1 SGHTA, CDR2 FQGNSA. The CDR3 is made up of 14 amino acids. V was cut by 1 base and J by 7 bases, with 10 bases left in between.

The sample holds a few counts of this clonotype. V gene TRBV10-2 combines with J gene TRBJ2-7; 8 bases map to TRBD1. This CDR3 region has 17 residues. Losses at the gene ends were 0 bases for V and 0 bases for J; bases not matched to a gene: 7. Germline lookup yields CDR1 WSHSY and CDR2 SAAADI. The CDR3 DNA sequence: TGCGCCAGCAGTGAGTCATACAGGGGGGCTAGCTCCTACGAGCAGTACTTC. Residues: CASSESYRGASSYEQYF.

Ten or more counts support this clonotype. The chain combines TRBV7-9 with TRBJ2-1; D gene uncertain. CDR3 length: 15 residues. The germline V gene has CDR1 SEHNR and CDR2 FQNEAQ (reference sequence). V lost 2 bases and J lost 2, with 10 bases in between. The DNA for the CDR3 is TGTGCCAGCAGCTTACTGACGGTTACCTACAATGAGCAGTTCTTC. It codes for CASSLLTVTYNEQFF.

This sequence joins TRBV28 and TRBJ1-1, with D possibly TRBD1 on 5 matching bases. V was pared by 6 bases and J by 1 base, with 12 bases between. The CDR3 length is 14 residues. Germline V gene lookup returns CDR1 MDHEN and CDR2 SYDVKM. The chain's CDR3 is CASRGGGSNTEAFF. As DNA, the CDR3 is TGTGCCAGCAGGGGCGGGGGATCGAACACTGAAGCTTTCTTT.